This TCR beta chain was captured in a study of cytomegalovirus exposure and HLA in healthy donors. Study overall: A preliminary data release comprised tens of millions of unique TCRs obtained from HLA-typed donors.

This clone has a handful of counts. As yet, its antigen is unknown. Relative to the germline gene, one junction end is altered; a read error may explain this. Amplification used 60 Vbeta primers and 13 Jbeta primers. Repertoires were generated with immunoSEQ multiplex PCR, while TCRdb's copy carries only in-frame clones and drops some. Of approximately 160,000 clones in the sample, 78% were seen once. It was healthy bone marrow donors who served as donors. Overall study findings and caveats: What was likely a sequencing artifact was a cluster of highly shared sequence variants. Analyses of presence and absence presupposed an approximately uniform sequencing depth across donors.

CDR1 is GTSNPN, CDR2 SVGIG, per germline (reference sequence). The CDR3 consists of 14 residues. The chain couples TRBV30 to TRBJ2-4, with 7 bases matching TRBD1. The sample taken for sequencing was PBMCs. The source is a woman aged 50 to 60 in good health and CMV-seropositive. CDR3 nucleotide sequence: TGTGCCTGGAGTGTACAAGGGGGCAAAAACAGTCAGTACTTC. This gives the protein CAWSVQGGKNSQYF.